The sequence of this T cell receptor beta chain was determined in a study of blood T cell repertoires in COVID-19 (TCRdb year 2020). For context, the study as a whole: Samples from collaborators originated in the United States, Italy and Spain and spanned both the acute and convalescent phases of COVID-19. Samples came from the ongoing ImmuneRACE study (first 160 participants) plus 1,254 subjects from 6 global collaborators. Subjects who had been exposed to COVID-19, were actively infected with it, or had recovered from it provided the deeply sampled blood TCRbeta repertoires that made up the dataset. HLA class I and class II types, where available, came from metadata supplied by the sample provider rather than from assay-based typing. The prospective study material was composed of cDNA or gDNA derived from T cells, B-cell-depleted T cells, or PBMCs. The repertoires were released in a freely available public database meant as a resource for research on the immune response to SARS-CoV-2. A de-identified subject ID, COVID-19 status, age in years and sex were almost always included in the sample metadata.

TCRbeta CDR3 regions were amplified from genomic DNA by means of the immunoSEQ Assay, a bias-controlled multiplex PCR. In the original analysis: The number of nucleated cells in each sample was estimated from the amplification of reference gene primers within the assay. To quantify the absolute abundance of each unique TCRbeta CDR3 rearrangement, sequence reads were collapsed and filtered. For each sample, productive Simpson clonality was calculated by taking the square root of Simpson's diversity index across productive rearrangements. TCRdb carries this immuneACCESS record with in-frame sequences only. Its versions omit some clonotypes, under half of them owing to an unresolved V gene in the studies checked, with the rest unexplained. That table gives V, J and clone size, and the DNA gave D and trimming. Across this sample there are about 210,000 clones, with almost 85% seen only once. Of the sample, roughly 8% falls within the top ten clones.

Results the study describes overall, beyond this receptor: How much clinical and demographic metadata was included differed by source and by participant, and the metadata was provided uncurated.

The collaborating institutions used their own protocols to collect whole blood in K2EDTA tubes. For TCRbeta analysis, collaborators shipped samples in one of three forms: frozen whole blood, isolated PBMCs, or DNA extracted from either of those sample types. A remark on this clone: The clone's antigen remains unknown. No much larger clone is present one base from it, and per-base qualities are unavailable.

What was sequenced was peripheral blood. This clonotype was sampled from a woman in her forties or fifties with active or convalescent COVID-19.

DNA sequence: TGCAGCGTTGAAGTGTTGCAGGGGAAGAATGGCTACACCTTC. This gives the protein CSVEVLQGKNGYTF. This receptor chain uses TRBV29-1 and TRBJ1-2; D gene: possibly TRBD1, on 6 matching bases. Relative to germline, V is 1 base shorter and J is 6 bases shorter, with 15 bases between their ends. The CDR3 goes from the cysteine to the phenylalanine over 14 residues. Only the CDR3 region is kept as DNA, spanning 42 bases read in frame from base 1. Based on the germline V gene, the CDR1 and CDR2 sequences are SQVTM and ANQGSEA.